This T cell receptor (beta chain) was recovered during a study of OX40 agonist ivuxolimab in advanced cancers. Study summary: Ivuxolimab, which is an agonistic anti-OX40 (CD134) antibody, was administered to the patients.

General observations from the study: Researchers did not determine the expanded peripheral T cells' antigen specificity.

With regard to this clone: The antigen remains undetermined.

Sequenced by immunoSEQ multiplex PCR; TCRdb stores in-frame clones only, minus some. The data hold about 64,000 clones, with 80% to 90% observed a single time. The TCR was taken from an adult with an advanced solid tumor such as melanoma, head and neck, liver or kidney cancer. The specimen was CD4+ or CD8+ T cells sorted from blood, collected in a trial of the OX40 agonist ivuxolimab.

The CDR3 loop is CASSDGGRPTDTQYF. CDR3 bases: TGTGCCAGCAGTGACGGGGGGCGACCGACAGATACGCAGTATTTT. The chain carries TRBV6-4 and TRBJ2-3; D is possibly TRBD1 or TRBD2 (6 bases each). Trimming shortened V by 2 bases and J by 3 bases, and 12 bases separated the two germline ends. Germline values: CDR1 MRHNA, CDR2 SNTAGT. The CDR3 contains 15 residues.